These T cell receptor beta chains were read from a single sample in a study of blood T cell repertoires in COVID-19. Clones were sequenced by immunoSEQ multiplex PCR, and TCRdb holds only the in-frame ones, with some missing. The table records roughly 260,000 clones, around 90% of them present only once. Sequencing was performed on PBMCs or T cells enriched from blood (not recorded which). These receptors originate from a human donor in a cohort exposed to, infected with or recovered from COVID-19 (not recorded which). The donor label of this sample is uncertain. Both conserved end residues are part of each CDR3. D genes are given only for firm matches. Size is omitted from some rows. Given values are once, few, many or a class for expanded clones.

clone_size	v_call	d_call	cdr3_length	j_call	cdr3_aa	cdr3_nt
once	TRBV10-3	TRBD1	14	TRBJ1-3	CAISGTASGNTIYF	TGTGCCATCAGCGGGACAGCCTCTGGAAACACCATATATTTT
NA	TRBV19	NA	14	TRBJ1-3	CASSPDSFGNTIYF	TGTGCCAGTAGCCCGGACAGTTTTGGAAACACCATATATTTT
few	TRBV5-1	NA	13	TRBJ1-5	CASSPSVDQPQHF	TGCGCCAGCAGCCCTTCAGTGGATCAGCCCCAGCATTTT
NA	TRBV4-1	NA	13	TRBJ1-1	CASSPGGETEAFF	TGCGCCAGCAGCCCGGGTGGGGAGACTGAAGCTTTCTTT
NA	TRBV6-5	TRBD2	14	TRBJ2-1	CASTYRGGGNEQFF	TGTGCCAGCACCTACCGGGGCGGGGGGAATGAGCAGTTCTTC
NA	TRBV2	NA	15	TRBJ2-3	CASLGGQYNTDTQYF	TGTGCCAGCCTGGGGGGACAGTACAACACAGATACGCAGTATTTT
NA	TRBV7-3	NA	13	TRBJ2-1	CASSVSTNNEQFF	TGTGCCAGCAGCGTATCTACGAACAATGAGCAGTTCTTC
NA	TRBV2	NA	12	TRBJ1-1	CASRARNTEAFF	TGTGCCAGCAGGGCCCGGAACACTGAAGCTTTCTTT
once	TRBV6-2/TRBV6-3	NA	13	TRBJ2-7	CASSYGATGEQYF	TGTGCCAGCAGTTACGGGGCCACAGGAGAGCAGTACTTC
NA	TRBV7-2	TRBD2	15	TRBJ2-5	CASSSSGGPGETQYF	TGTGCCAGCAGCTCTAGCGGGGGCCCAGGGGAGACCCAGTACTTC
NA	TRBV5-1	TRBD1	13	TRBJ2-7	CASSTGDRDEQYF	TGCGCCAGCAGCACGGGTGACAGGGACGAGCAGTACTTC
once	TRBV9	TRBD1	13	TRBJ1-2	CASSSDRDYGYTF	TGTGCCAGCAGCTCGGACAGGGACTATGGCTACACCTTC
NA	TRBV19	TRBD1	15	TRBJ1-5	CASSIVTGGGQPQHF	TGTGCCAGTAGTATAGTAACAGGGGGGGGTCAGCCCCAGCATTTT
NA	TRBV6-4	NA	14	TRBJ2-3	CASSEEFSTDTQYF	TGTGCCAGCAGTGAGGAGTTTAGCACAGATACGCAGTATTTT
NA	TRBV6-6	NA	16	TRBJ1-3	CASSFGSRNSGNTIYF	TGTGCCAGCAGTTTCGGTTCCAGGAACTCTGGAAACACCATATATTTT
NA	TRBV2	TRBD2	20	TRBJ2-3	CASSETFSGLAGLATDTQYF	TGTGCCAGCAGTGAGACGTTCTCAGGACTAGCGGGGTTGGCCACAGATACGCAGTATTTT
NA	TRBV18	NA	14	TRBJ2-1	CASSPLVQGDEQFF	TGTGCCAGCTCACCTCTTGTCCAGGGCGATGAGCAGTTCTTC
NA	TRBV12-3/TRBV12-4	NA	12	TRBJ1-1	CASSSGQTEAFF	TGTGCCAGCAGTTCAGGACAGACTGAAGCTTTCTTT
NA	TRBV6-1	TRBD1	14	TRBJ1-1	CASSEWTGFTEAFF	TGTGCCAGCAGTGAATGGACAGGGTTCACTGAAGCTTTCTTT
NA	TRBV19	TRBD1	14	TRBJ1-5	CASSGTGGNQPQHF	TGTGCCAGTAGCGGGACAGGGGGCAATCAGCCCCAGCATTTT
once	TRBV10-3	TRBD1	14	TRBJ1-4	CAISPTGVNEKLFF	TGTGCCATCAGCCCGACAGGGGTAAATGAAAAACTGTTTTTT
once	TRBV25-1	TRBD1	14	TRBJ2-7	CASRRTGGVGEQYF	TGTGCCAGCAGAAGGACAGGGGGTGTAGGCGAGCAGTACTTC
NA	TRBV5-6	TRBD2	18	TRBJ2-2	CASRLAAGGFQNTGELFF	TGTGCCAGCCGCCTGGCAGCGGGGGGGTTCCAGAACACCGGGGAGCTGTTTTTT
NA	TRBV7-6	NA	14	TRBJ1-6	CASSAQGWQSPLHF	TGTGCCAGCAGCGCGCAGGGGTGGCAGTCACCCCTCCACTTT
NA	TRBV19	TRBD1	16	TRBJ1-1	CASSFGTGELNTEAFF	TGTGCCAGTAGTTTTGGGACAGGGGAATTGAACACTGAAGCTTTCTTT
NA	TRBV18	NA	16	TRBJ2-1	CASSPPYRDSYNEQFF	TGTGCCAGCTCACCACCATACCGGGATTCCTACAATGAGCAGTTCTTC
NA	TRBV12-3/TRBV12-4	NA	12	TRBJ2-1	CASSFNPNEQFF	TGTGCCAGCAGTTTTAATCCCAATGAGCAGTTCTTC
NA	TRBV6-1	NA	18	TRBJ2-6	CASSEEWGRGSGANVLTF	TGTGCCAGCAGTGAAGAATGGGGGCGAGGATCTGGGGCCAACGTCCTGACTTTC
NA	TRBV2	NA	15	TRBJ1-4	CASSVVARGSEKLFF	TGTGCCAGCAGTGTCGTAGCCAGGGGAAGTGAAAAACTGTTTTTT
NA	TRBV27	NA	13	TRBJ1-1	CASSRRGNTEAFF	TGTGCCAGCAGTAGACGGGGGAACACTGAAGCTTTCTTT
NA	TRBV5-5	NA	16	TRBJ1-1	CASSLLVGPPTSRAFF	TGTGCCAGCAGCTTGCTTGTTGGTCCCCCGACATCGCGTGCTTTCTTT
NA	TRBV10-1	TRBD2	14	TRBJ2-2	CASSMTSDTGELFF	TGCGCCAGCAGCATGACTAGCGATACCGGGGAGCTGTTTTTT
NA	TRBV7-9	TRBD1	15	TRBJ1-2	CASSLEQGAGWGYTF	TGTGCCAGCAGTCTAGAACAGGGGGCGGGTTGGGGCTACACCTTC
NA	TRBV27	NA	13	TRBJ2-5	CASSRQGSGTQYF	TGTGCCAGCAGCCGACAAGGCTCCGGGACCCAGTACTTC
NA	TRBV18	TRBD2	17	TRBJ2-2	CASSPPGLAGNTGELFF	TGTGCCAGCTCACCACCGGGACTAGCGGGGAACACCGGGGAGCTGTTTTTT
NA	TRBV7-9	NA	13	TRBJ1-1	CASSFSGATEAFF	TGTGCCAGCAGCTTCTCAGGGGCCACTGAAGCTTTCTTT
once	TRBV7-2	TRBD2	16	TRBJ2-1	CASSPGLAGVEGEQFF	TGTGCCAGCAGCCCCGGACTAGCGGGGGTCGAAGGTGAGCAGTTCTTC
NA	TRBV9	NA	15	TRBJ1-3	CASSIEDSPANTIYF	TGTGCCAGCAGCATCGAGGACTCCCCGGCAAACACCATATATTTT
NA	TRBV30	NA	13	TRBJ2-7	CAWSGGSLAEQYF	TGTGCCTGGAGTGGAGGGTCTCTAGCCGAGCAGTACTTC
NA	TRBV5-1	TRBD2	15	TRBJ2-3	CASRERGDRTDTQYF	TGCGCCAGCAGGGAGCGGGGGGACCGCACAGATACGCAGTATTTT
NA	TRBV7-9	TRBD1	15	TRBJ2-5	CASSLNGQAQETQYF	TGTGCCAGCAGCTTGAATGGACAGGCTCAAGAGACCCAGTACTTC
NA	TRBV10-3	TRBD1	16	TRBJ1-2	CAAERDRGGANYGYTF	TGTGCCGCAGAGAGGGACAGGGGAGGAGCTAACTATGGCTACACCTTC
NA	TRBV12-3/TRBV12-4	NA	13	TRBJ1-2	CASSEQGMDGYTF	TGTGCCAGCAGTGAACAGGGAATGGATGGCTACACCTTC